The clone carrying this T cell receptor beta chain was seen once. Its antigen is unknown. Treatment: about 20 received Ad26.COV2.S at low or high dose, single or two shots; about five received placebo; per-sample allocation not given. It was on day 63 after the first vaccine or placebo injection that samples were taken. In germline, CDR1 is SQVTM, CDR2 ANQGSEA. V was clipped by 4 bases and J by 4 bases, with 13 bases between them. This CDR3 has 13 amino acids. This record comes from a study of Ad26.COV2.S vaccination and SARS-CoV-2 variants. Study information: Ad26.COV2.S given intramuscularly, once or twice 56 days apart. Whole-study results and caveats: Participants in the vaccine arm had higher spike-specific TCR breadth; placebo recipients had lower. An underestimation of total T cell responses may have resulted from the TCR breadth and depth analyses.

Profiling relied on immunoSEQ multiplex PCR, and the TCRdb table lists in-frame clones only, not all of them. This sample has about 250,000 clones, with about 83% found just once. This clonotype was sampled from a person aged 18 to 65 who received the Ad26.COV2.S COVID-19 vaccine or a placebo. V gene TRBV29-1 combines with J gene TRBJ1-1, with D perhaps matching TRBD1 (5 bases). Sequencing was performed on peripheral blood, taken in a trial of Ad26.COV2.S vaccine versus placebo. CDR3 DNA sequence: TGCAGCGTTGCGGACCGCGGGGGCACTGAAGCTTTCTTT. Its translation is CSVADRGGTEAFF.